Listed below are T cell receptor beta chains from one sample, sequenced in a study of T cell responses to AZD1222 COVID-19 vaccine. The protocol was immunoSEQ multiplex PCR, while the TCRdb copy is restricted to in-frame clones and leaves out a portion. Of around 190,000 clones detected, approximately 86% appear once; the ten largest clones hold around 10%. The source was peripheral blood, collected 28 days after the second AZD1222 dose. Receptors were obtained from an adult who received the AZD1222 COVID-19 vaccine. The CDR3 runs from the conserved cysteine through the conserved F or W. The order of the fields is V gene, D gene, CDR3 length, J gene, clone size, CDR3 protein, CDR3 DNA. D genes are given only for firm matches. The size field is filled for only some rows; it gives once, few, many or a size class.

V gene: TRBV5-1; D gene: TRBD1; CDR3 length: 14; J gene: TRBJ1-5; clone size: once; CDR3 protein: CASSPGGGVQPQHF; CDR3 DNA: TGCGCCAGCAGCCCCGGAGGGGGCGTTCAGCCCCAGCATTTT
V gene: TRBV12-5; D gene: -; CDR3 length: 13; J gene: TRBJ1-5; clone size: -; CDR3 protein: CASSGVMDQPQHF; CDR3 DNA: TGTGCTAGTTCCGGGGTTATGGATCAGCCCCAGCATTTT
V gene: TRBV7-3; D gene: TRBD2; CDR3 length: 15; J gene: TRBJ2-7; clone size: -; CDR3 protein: CASSLSNAREGKQYF; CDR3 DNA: TGTGCCAGCAGCTTAAGTAACGCTAGGGAGGGGAAGCAGTACTTC
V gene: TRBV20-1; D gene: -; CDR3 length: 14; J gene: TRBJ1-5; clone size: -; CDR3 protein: CSASRYYSNQPQHF; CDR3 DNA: TGCAGTGCTAGTAGGTACTATAGCAATCAGCCCCAGCATTTT
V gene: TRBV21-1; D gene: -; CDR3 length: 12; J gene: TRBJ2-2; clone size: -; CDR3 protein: CASSSVAGELFF; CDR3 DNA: TGTGCCAGCAGCTCGGTCGCCGGGGAGCTGTTTTTT
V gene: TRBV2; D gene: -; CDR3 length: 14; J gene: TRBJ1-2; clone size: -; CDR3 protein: CASSVIQGAQGYTF; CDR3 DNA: TGTGCCAGCAGTGTCATTCAAGGGGCGCAGGGCTACACCTTC
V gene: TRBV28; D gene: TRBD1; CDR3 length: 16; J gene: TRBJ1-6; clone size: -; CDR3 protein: CASSFPRDRGFSPLHF; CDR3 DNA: TGTGCCAGCAGTTTCCCCCGGGACAGGGGGTTTTCACCCCTCCACTTT
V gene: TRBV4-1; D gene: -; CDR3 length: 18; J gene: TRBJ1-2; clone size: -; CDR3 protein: CASSQEGGRIPLGFGYTF; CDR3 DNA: TGCGCCAGCAGCCAAGAGGGGGGACGGATTCCTTTAGGTTTTGGCTACACCTTC
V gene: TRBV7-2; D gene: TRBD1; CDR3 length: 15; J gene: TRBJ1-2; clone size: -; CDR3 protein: CASSFLTGENYGYTF; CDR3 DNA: TGTGCCAGCAGCTTTCTCACAGGGGAGAACTATGGCTACACCTTC
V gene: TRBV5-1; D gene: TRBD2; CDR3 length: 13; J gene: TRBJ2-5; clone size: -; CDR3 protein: CASSPERGETQYF; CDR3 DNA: TGCGCCAGCAGCCCCGAGCGGGGAGAGACCCAGTACTTC
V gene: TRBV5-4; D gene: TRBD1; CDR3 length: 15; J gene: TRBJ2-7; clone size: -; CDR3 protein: CASSSTQGTSYEQYF; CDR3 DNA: TGTGCCAGCAGCTCCACACAGGGGACGTCCTACGAGCAGTACTTC
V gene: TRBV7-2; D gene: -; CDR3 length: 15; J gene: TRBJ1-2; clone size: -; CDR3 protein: CASSWSGTDPLGYTF; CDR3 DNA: TGTGCCAGCAGCTGGTCCGGGACCGACCCACTGGGCTACACCTTC
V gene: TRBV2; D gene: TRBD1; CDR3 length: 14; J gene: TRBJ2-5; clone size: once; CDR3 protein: CASSKDRDGKTQYF; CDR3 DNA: TGTGCCAGCAGTAAGGACAGGGATGGAAAGACCCAGTACTTC
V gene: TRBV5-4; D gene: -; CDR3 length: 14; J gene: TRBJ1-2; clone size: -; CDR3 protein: CASSLPDRYYGYTF; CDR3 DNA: TGTGCCAGCAGCTTGCCGGACAGATACTATGGCTACACCTTC
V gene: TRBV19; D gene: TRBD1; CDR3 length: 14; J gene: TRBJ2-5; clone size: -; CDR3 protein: CASSIGTGQETQYF; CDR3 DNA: TGTGCCAGTAGTATAGGGACAGGGCAAGAGACCCAGTACTTC
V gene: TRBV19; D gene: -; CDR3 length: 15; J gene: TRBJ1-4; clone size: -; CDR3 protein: CASSIGVVPNEKLFF; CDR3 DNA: TGTGCCAGTAGTATCGGGGTCGTGCCTAATGAAAAACTGTTTTTT
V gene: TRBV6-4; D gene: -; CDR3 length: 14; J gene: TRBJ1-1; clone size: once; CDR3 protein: CASSAQGFGGEAFF; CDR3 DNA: TGTGCCAGCAGTGCACAGGGTTTTGGCGGTGAAGCTTTCTTT
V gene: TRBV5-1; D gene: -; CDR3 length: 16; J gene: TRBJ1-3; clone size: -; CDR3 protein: CASSLSQGPSGNTIYF; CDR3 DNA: TGCGCCAGCAGCTTGTCTCAGGGCCCCTCTGGAAACACCATATATTTT
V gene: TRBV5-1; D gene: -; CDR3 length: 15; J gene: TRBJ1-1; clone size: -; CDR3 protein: CASSLGPARVAEAFF; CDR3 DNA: TGCGCCAGCAGCTTGGGCCCCGCGAGGGTTGCTGAAGCTTTCTTT
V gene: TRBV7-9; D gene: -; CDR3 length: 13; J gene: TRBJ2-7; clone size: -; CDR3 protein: CASSPGTYYEQYF; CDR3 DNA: TGTGCCAGCAGTCCCGGGACCTACTACGAGCAGTACTTC
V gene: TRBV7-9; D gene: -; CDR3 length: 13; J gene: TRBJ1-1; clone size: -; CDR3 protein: CASSFGRASEAFF; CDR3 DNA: TGTGCCAGCAGCTTTGGCAGGGCGAGCGAAGCTTTCTTT
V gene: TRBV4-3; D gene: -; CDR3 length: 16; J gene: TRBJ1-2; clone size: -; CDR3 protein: CASSQGDARRGYGYTF; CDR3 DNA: TGCGCCAGCAGCCAAGGAGACGCCCGGAGAGGGTATGGCTACACCTTC
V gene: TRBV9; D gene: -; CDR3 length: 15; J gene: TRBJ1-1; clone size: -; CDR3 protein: CASSVGVGPNTEAFF; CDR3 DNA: TGTGCCAGCAGCGTAGGGGTGGGACCGAACACTGAAGCTTTCTTT
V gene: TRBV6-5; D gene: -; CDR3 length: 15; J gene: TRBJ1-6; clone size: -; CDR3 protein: CASSTIAGGHSPLHF; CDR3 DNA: TGTGCCAGCAGCACAATCGCGGGAGGGCATTCACCCCTCCACTTT
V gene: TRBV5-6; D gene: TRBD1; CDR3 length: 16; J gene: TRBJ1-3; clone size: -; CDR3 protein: CASNLGVQGYGNTIYF; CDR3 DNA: TGTGCCAGCAACTTGGGCGTACAGGGGTACGGAAACACCATATATTTT
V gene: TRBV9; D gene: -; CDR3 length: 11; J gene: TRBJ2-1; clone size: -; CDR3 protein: CASSVDDTPFF; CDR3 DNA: TGTGCCAGCAGCGTAGATGACACCCCGTTCTTC
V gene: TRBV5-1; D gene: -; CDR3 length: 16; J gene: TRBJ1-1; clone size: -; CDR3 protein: CASSLWVWEKNTEAFF; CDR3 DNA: TGCGCCAGCAGCCTTTGGGTATGGGAGAAAAACACTGAAGCTTTCTTT
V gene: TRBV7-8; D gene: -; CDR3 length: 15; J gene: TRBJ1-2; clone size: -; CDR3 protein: CASSFLGGSSDGYTF; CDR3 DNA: TGTGCCAGCAGCTTCCTCGGAGGGAGCAGCGATGGCTACACCTTC
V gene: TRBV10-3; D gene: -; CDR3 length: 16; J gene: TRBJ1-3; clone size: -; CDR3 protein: CAISETGRGSGNTIYF; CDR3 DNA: TGTGCCATCAGTGAGACGGGCAGGGGCTCTGGAAACACCATATATTTT
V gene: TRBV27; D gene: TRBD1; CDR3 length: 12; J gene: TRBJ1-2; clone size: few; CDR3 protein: CASRQGASSYTF; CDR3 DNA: TGTGCCAGCAGACAGGGGGCTTCCAGCTACACCTTC
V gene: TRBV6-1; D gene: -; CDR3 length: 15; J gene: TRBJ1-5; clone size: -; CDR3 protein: CASSEAWGSNQPQHF; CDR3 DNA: TGTGCCAGCAGTGAAGCATGGGGGAGCAATCAGCCCCAGCATTTT
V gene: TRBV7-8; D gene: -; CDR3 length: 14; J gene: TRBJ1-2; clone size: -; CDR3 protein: CASSLAEQGYGYTF; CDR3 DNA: TGTGCCAGCAGCTTAGCGGAACAGGGATATGGCTACACCTTC
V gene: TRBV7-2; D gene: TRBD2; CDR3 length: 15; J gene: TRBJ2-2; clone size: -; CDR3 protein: CASSFWTSGSGELFF; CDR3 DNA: TGTGCCAGCAGCTTTTGGACTAGCGGTTCCGGGGAGCTGTTTTTT
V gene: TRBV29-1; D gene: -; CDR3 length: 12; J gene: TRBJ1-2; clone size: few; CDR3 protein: CSVAGRHYGYTF; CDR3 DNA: TGCAGCGTTGCTGGGAGACACTATGGCTACACCTTC
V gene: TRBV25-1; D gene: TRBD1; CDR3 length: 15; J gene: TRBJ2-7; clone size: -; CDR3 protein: CASSRPGQGAYEQYF; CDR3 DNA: TGTGCCAGCAGTAGGCCGGGACAGGGGGCCTACGAGCAGTACTTC
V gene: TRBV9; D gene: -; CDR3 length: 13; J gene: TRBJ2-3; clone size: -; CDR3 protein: CASSTRLTDTQYF; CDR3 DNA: TGTGCCAGCAGCACCCGACTGACAGATACGCAGTATTTT
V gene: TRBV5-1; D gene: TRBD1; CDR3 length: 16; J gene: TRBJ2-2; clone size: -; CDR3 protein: CASSKFGQGALGELFF; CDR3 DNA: TGCGCCAGCAGTAAATTCGGACAGGGGGCCCTCGGGGAGCTGTTTTTT
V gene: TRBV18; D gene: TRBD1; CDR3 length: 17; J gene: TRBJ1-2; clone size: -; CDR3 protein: CASSPPRDRVNMDGYTF; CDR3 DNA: TGTGCCAGCTCACCCCCCCGGGACAGGGTTAACATGGATGGCTACACCTTC
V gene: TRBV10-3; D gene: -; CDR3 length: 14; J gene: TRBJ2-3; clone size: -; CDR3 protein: CAISGGTGPDTQYF; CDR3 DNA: TGTGCCATCAGTGGGGGAACGGGGCCAGATACGCAGTATTTT
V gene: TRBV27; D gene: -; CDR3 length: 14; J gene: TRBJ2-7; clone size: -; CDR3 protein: CASSLLGRLYEQYF; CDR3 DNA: TGTGCCAGCAGTTTATTAGGGAGGCTCTACGAGCAGTACTTC
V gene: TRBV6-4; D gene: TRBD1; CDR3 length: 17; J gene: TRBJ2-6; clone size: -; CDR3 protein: CASSVPGQGAGANVLTF; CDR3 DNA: TGTGCCAGCAGTGTCCCGGGACAGGGAGCAGGGGCCAACGTCCTGACTTTC
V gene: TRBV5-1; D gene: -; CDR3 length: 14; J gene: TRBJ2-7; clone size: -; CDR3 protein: CASSLGDTLYEQYF; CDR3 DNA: TGCGCCAGCAGTTTAGGGGATACCCTCTACGAGCAGTACTTC
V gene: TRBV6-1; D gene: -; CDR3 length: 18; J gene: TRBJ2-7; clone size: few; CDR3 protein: CASSEIFIVSGARLEQYF; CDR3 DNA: TGTGCCAGCAGTGAAATTTTCATAGTGTCAGGGGCTCGTCTCGAGCAGTACTTC
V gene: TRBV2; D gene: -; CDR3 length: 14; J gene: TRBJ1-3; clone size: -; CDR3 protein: CASSGDWEGNTIYF; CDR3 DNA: TGTGCCAGCAGTGGGGACTGGGAAGGAAACACCATATATTTT
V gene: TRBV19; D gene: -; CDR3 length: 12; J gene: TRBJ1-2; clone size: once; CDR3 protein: CASSMSGYGYTF; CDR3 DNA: TGTGCCAGTAGTATGTCCGGCTATGGCTACACCTTC
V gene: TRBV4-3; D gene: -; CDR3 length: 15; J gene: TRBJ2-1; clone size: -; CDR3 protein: CASSQELRADNEQFF; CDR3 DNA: TGCGCCAGCAGCCAAGAACTCCGGGCGGACAATGAGCAGTTCTTC
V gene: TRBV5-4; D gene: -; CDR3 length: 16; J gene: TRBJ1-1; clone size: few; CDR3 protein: CASSLDPGRLNTEAFF; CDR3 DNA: TGTGCCAGCAGCCTAGATCCGGGACGTTTGAACACTGAAGCTTTCTTT
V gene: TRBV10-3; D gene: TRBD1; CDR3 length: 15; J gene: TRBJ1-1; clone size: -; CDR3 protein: CAISESYRGRTEAFF; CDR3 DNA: TGTGCCATCAGTGAGTCGTACAGGGGGCGAACTGAAGCTTTCTTT